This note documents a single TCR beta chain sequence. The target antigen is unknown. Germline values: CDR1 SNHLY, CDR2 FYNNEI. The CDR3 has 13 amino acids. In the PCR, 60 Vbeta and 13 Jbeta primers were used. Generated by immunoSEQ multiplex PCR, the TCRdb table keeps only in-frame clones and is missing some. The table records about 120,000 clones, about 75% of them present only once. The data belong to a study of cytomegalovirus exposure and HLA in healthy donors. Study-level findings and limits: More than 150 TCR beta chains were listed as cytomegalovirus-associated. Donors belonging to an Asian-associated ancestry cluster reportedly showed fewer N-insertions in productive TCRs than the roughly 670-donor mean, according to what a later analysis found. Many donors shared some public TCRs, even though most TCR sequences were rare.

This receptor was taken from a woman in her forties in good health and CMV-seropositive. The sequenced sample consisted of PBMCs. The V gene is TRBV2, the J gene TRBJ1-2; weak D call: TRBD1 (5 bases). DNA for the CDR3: TGTACCCTAGGGGAATACGCCCTCTATGGCTACACCTTC. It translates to CTLGEYALYGYTF.